One and the same sample provided the 30 T cell receptor beta chains below, sequenced in a study of T cells in Graves' hyperthyroidism and ophthalmopathy. Authors of the study amplified TCR beta CDR3 regions from RNA transcripts. In the first-round RT-PCR of the TCR CDR3, the HTBI primer set was used. TCRdb recomputed calls from the multiplex PCR reads with MiXCR, one row per CDR3 protein. The table lists around 600,000 distinct CDR3 sequences, roughly 15% of them singletons. Sequencing was performed on blood. Receptor source: a woman aged 50 to 65 with Graves' ophthalmopathy.

Ten or more counts support this clonotype. The chain employs TRBV28 and TRBJ2-2, with a tentative D call TRBD2 (5 bases). From germline, CDR1 is MDHEN and CDR2 SYDVKM. CDR3 length: 12 residues. Trimming shortened V by 6 bases and J by 5 bases, and 7 bases separated the two germline ends. CDR3 in amino acids: CASRTTTGELFF. CDR3 sequence (DNA): TGTGCCAGCAGGACTACGACCGGGGAGCTGTTTTTT.

This clonotype has a count of ten or more. The gene calls are TRBV13 and TRBJ2-7; D ambiguous. The CDR3 is 11 amino acids. Germline CDR1 and CDR2: PRHDT and FYEKMQ (reference sequence). V was shortened by 5 bases and J by 6 bases, with 8 bases between the two germline ends. CDR3 in amino acids: CASSLFREQYF. The CDR3 bases are TGTGCCAGCAGCCTCTTCCGCGAGCAGTACTTC. Full variable domain (rest looked up from reference TRBV13 and TRBJ2-7): AAGVIQSPRHLIKEKRETATLKCYPIPRHDTVYWYQQGPGQDPQFLISFYEKMQSDKGSIPDRFSAQQFSDYHSELNMSSLELGDSALYFCASSLFREQYFGPGTRLTVT.

Of note for this clonotype: A much larger clone differs by one base, so this may be a read error. This chain connects TRBV6-1 to TRBJ2-5, with D perhaps matching TRBD1 (5 bases). There are 12 residues in the CDR3. Germline CDR1 is MNHNS and CDR2 is SASEGT. The CDR3 loop reads CASHPGQGTQYF. In DNA form, the CDR3 reads TGTGCCAGCCATCCCGGACAAGGGACCCAGTACTTC.

The genes are TRBV5-8 and TRBJ1-1; unclear D gene. Deletions cut 3 bases from V and 6 bases from J, with 6 bases between. Germline-derived CDR1 and CDR2 are SGHTS and YDEGEE. This CDR3 has 11 amino acids. This CDR3 reads CASSWSPEAFF. The CDR3 DNA follows: TGTGCCAGCAGCTGGAGCCCTGAAGCTTTCTTT.

Ten or more counts support this clonotype. The genes are TRBV24-1 and TRBJ2-3; the D call may be TRBD1 or TRBD2 (5 bases each). The CDR3 has 14 residues. Per germline, CDR1 KGHDR and CDR2 SFDVKD. Between the trimmed V and J ends, which lost 0 bases and 7 bases, there was a span of 10 bases. Here the CDR3 DNA reads TGTGCCACCAGTGATTTGCGACAGACTAATACGCAGTATTTT. This encodes CATSDLRQTNTQYF.

The J gene is TRBJ1-2, the V gene TRBV18; D perhaps matches TRBD1 (5 bases). The CDR3 is 16 amino acids. Germline CDR1 and CDR2: KGHSH and LQKENI. Between the trimmed V and J ends, which lost 2 bases and 5 bases, there was a span of 18 bases. The CDR3 DNA reads as TGTGCCAGCTCACCATCTCCTCGGACATCGCCTTATGGCTACACCTTC. Its protein is CASSPSPRTSPYGYTF.

This clonotype was seen a few times. The rearrangement links TRBV4-3 to TRBJ2-7, with TRBD2 identical over 14 bases. CDR3 length: 16 amino acids. CDR1 LGHNA and CDR2 YSLEER come from the germline V gene. V gave up 4 bases and J gave up 4 bases; unmatched junction bases: 6. Here the CDR3 reads CASSLGLAGGGYEQYF. CDR3 nucleotide sequence: TGCGCCAGCAGCCTTGGACTAGCGGGAGGTGGTTACGAGCAGTACTTC.

The chain couples TRBV4-3 to TRBJ1-2; unclear D gene. V lost 3 bases and J 2 bases, leaving 13 bases between the germline ends. There are 15 residues in the CDR3. Germline V gene data show CDR1 as LGHNA and CDR2 as YSLEER. This chain's CDR3 is CASSQTTRYNYGYTF. The CDR3 DNA reads as TGCGCCAGCAGCCAGACGACCCGATACAACTATGGCTACACCTTC.

The chain carries TRBV12-3 or TRBV12-4 and TRBJ2-7; 8 nucleotides match TRBD1. There are 15 residues in the CDR3. V shed 7 bases and J 3 bases; nucleotides not matched to a gene: 11. CDR3 sequence reads: CASNRPGQDYYEQYF. In DNA form, the CDR3 reads TGTGCCAGCAATCGCCCGGGACAGGACTACTACGAGCAGTACTTC.

This clonotype came up a few times. The chain joins TRBV4-1 to TRBJ2-7; D perhaps matches TRBD2 (6 bases). The CDR3 covers 16 residues. CDR1 and CDR2 from the germline V gene are MGHRA and YSYEKL. V gave up 2 bases and J gave up 3 bases, with 17 bases separating them. CDR3 DNA sequence: TGCGCCAGCAGCCAAATCATCGAGCGGGCGGACTACGAGCAGTACTTC. Translated, it gives CASSQIIERADYEQYF.

This clonotype was detected a few times. J is TRBJ2-7 and V is TRBV27; D ambiguous. Germline CDR1 and CDR2: MNHEY and SMNVEV (reference sequence). The CDR3 is made up of 15 amino acids. Trimming took off 2 bases at V and 0 bases at J, with 11 bases between the two ends. CDR3 loop: CASSLGSPISYEQYF. CDR3 bases: TGTGCCAGCAGTTTAGGGTCTCCGATCTCCTACGAGCAGTACTTC.

In its sample, this clonotype was seen many times. The V and J genes are TRBV12-3 or TRBV12-4 and TRBJ2-1; 12 bases are a match to TRBD2. This CDR3 comprises 16 residues. Trimming cost V 6 bases and J 5 bases; bases outside gene matches: 8. The CDR3 DNA reads as TGTGCCAGCAGAGCCAGGACTAGCGGGAAAAACAATGAGCAGTTCTTC. It is translated as CASRARTSGKNNEQFF.

This clonotype was recorded at least ten times. The chain combines TRBV18 with TRBJ2-7; 9 positions agree with TRBD2. The germline V gene has CDR1 KGHSH and CDR2 LQKENI. This CDR3 spans 16 amino acids. Trimming cost V 4 bases and J 1 base; bases outside gene matches: 8. CDR3 in DNA: TGTGCCAGCTCACGGGAACGGACTAGCGCTTCCTACGAGCAGTACTTC. This gives the protein CASSRERTSASYEQYF.

This chain links TRBV28 with TRBJ2-7, with 8 bases identical to TRBD1. From germline, CDR1 is MDHEN and CDR2 SYDVKM. The CDR3 is made up of 15 amino acids. V lost 8 bases to trimming and J lost 6 bases; unmatched junction nucleotides: 15. CDR3 DNA: TGTGCCAGCCTACCCCTTGGGACAGGCGACGGCGAGCAGTACTTC. Its translation: CASLPLGTGDGEQYF.

The gene calls are TRBV29-1 and TRBJ2-1, with TRBD2 matching over 11 bases. The CDR3 has 19 residues. Germline assignment: CDR1 SQVTM and CDR2 ANQGSEA. The CDR3 is CSYRFRASGRLSSYNEQFF. The CDR3 bases are TGCAGTTACCGATTTCGGGCTAGCGGGAGGCTGAGCTCCTACAATGAGCAGTTCTTC.

Ten or more counts support this clonotype. V and J are TRBV20-1 and TRBJ1-6; 7 positions match TRBD1. Germline V lookup: CDR1 DFQATT, CDR2 SNEGSKA (reference sequence). Unmatched junction bases numbered 7, after V lost 6 bases and J lost 8 bases. The CDR3 covers 13 residues. In nucleotides, the CDR3 is TGCAGTGCGCTACGGGACAGAGATTCACCCCTCCACTTT. Translated, it gives CSALRDRDSPLHF.

This clonotype was detected many times. The chain employs TRBV27 and TRBJ2-1; tentative D call: TRBD2 (6 bases). V was trimmed by 4 bases and J by 14 bases, leaving 18 bases between them. Germline V gene sequence: CDR1 MNHEY, CDR2 SMNVEV (reference sequence). The length of the CDR3 is 13 residues. DNA for the CDR3: TGTGCCAGCAGTTGGCCGGCGACTAGGGAAAAGTTCTTC. Encoded protein: CASSWPATREKFF.

CDR3 sequence reads: CASSLVRASGANVLTF. The CDR3 coding sequence is TGTGCCAGCAGTTTAGTGAGAGCCTCTGGGGCCAACGTCCTGACTTTC. V usage is TRBV12-3 or TRBV12-4 and J usage is TRBJ2-6, with unresolved D. The CDR3 extends over 16 amino acids. Trimming pared 1 base from V and 0 bases from J, leaving 7 bases between.

V is TRBV6-5 and J is TRBJ2-7; D might be TRBD1 (6 bases). The CDR3 sequence is 14 residues long. The germline V gene has CDR1 MNHEY and CDR2 SVGAGI. V lost 2 bases to trimming and J lost 4 bases, with 12 bases between them. The CDR3 region is CASSYGQKMYEQYF. DNA for the CDR3: TGTGCCAGCAGTTACGGACAGAAAATGTACGAGCAGTACTTC.

This clonotype was counted at least ten times. The chain couples TRBV2 to TRBJ2-3; D gene unclear. V was shortened by 6 bases and J by 2 bases, with 9 bases between the two germline ends. The CDR3 extends over 13 amino acids. Germline CDR1 reads SNHLY; CDR2 reads FYNNEI. CDR3 DNA: TGTGCCAGCAGAGAGTATTCCACAGATACGCAGTATTTT. It is translated as CASREYSTDTQYF.

This clonotype was detected ten times or more. The gene calls are TRBV29-1 and TRBJ1-1; D possibly corresponds to TRBD1 (5 bases). The CDR3 contains 14 residues. Trimming stripped 1 base from V and 10 bases from J, with 19 bases between. Germline V gene sequence: CDR1 SQVTM, CDR2 ANQGSEA. CDR3 loop: CSVEGYQGVLGAFF. As DNA, the CDR3 is TGCAGCGTTGAAGGATACCAGGGAGTTCTCGGAGCTTTCTTT.

This clonotype was observed at least ten times. This chain joins TRBV20-1 and TRBJ1-6; 9 nucleotides line up with TRBD1. The V gene's germline CDR1 is DFQATT and CDR2 SNEGSKA (reference sequence). Germline trimming cut 6 bases from V and 0 bases from J; bases unmatched to any gene: 6. The CDR3 spans 16 residues. The CDR3: CSAKTGGFSYNSPLHF. The CDR3 DNA is TGCAGTGCAAAGACAGGGGGATTCTCCTATAATTCACCCCTCCACTTT.

The chain uses TRBV6-6 and TRBJ1-1; D perhaps matches TRBD1 (6 bases). CDR3 size: 14 residues. CDR1 is MNHNY and CDR2 is SVGAGI in the germline V gene (reference sequence). V gave up 2 bases and J gave up 1 base, with 8 bases separating them. The CDR3 nucleotides read TGTGCCAGCAGTTACACGGGACAGAACACTGAAGCTTTCTTT. It is translated as CASSYTGQNTEAFF.

The J gene is TRBJ1-6, the V gene TRBV15; D is unresolved. CDR1 and CDR2 from the germline V gene are LNHNV and YYDKDF (reference sequence). This CDR3 has 14 amino acids. Trimming stripped 1 base from V and 5 bases from J, with 6 bases between. CDR3 protein: CATSRVLDNSPLHF. As DNA, the CDR3 is TGTGCCACCAGCAGAGTACTCGATAATTCACCCCTCCACTTT.

There are many counts of this clonotype. J is TRBJ2-3 and V is TRBV2, with TRBD1 identical over 7 bases. V was pared by 8 bases and J by 1 base, with 6 bases of the junction left unmatched. The CDR3 contains 14 residues. The germline V gene encodes CDR1 SNHLY and CDR2 FYNNEI. The CDR3 is CASQTGFGTDTQYF. The CDR3 coding sequence is TGTGCCAGCCAGACAGGGTTTGGCACAGATACGCAGTATTTT.

This clonotype occurred many times. The rearrangement joins TRBV28 to TRBJ1-5; D is uncertain. Trimming shortened V by 3 bases and J by 0 bases, and 12 bases separated the two germline ends. Germline values: CDR1 MDHEN, CDR2 SYDVKM. This CDR3 contains 16 residues. CDR3 in amino acids: CASSLVRAYSNQPQHF. The CDR3 DNA reads as TGTGCCAGCAGTTTGGTTAGGGCCTATAGCAATCAGCCCCAGCATTTT.

This clonotype has a count of ten or more. V usage is TRBV7-9 and J usage is TRBJ2-1, with TRBD2 identical over 9 bases. Germline CDR1 and CDR2: SEHNR and FQNEAQ (reference sequence). Trimming took 3 bases from V and 6 from J; bases not matched to a gene: 6. The CDR3 totals 15 residues. CDR3 coding DNA: TGTGCCAGCAGCTTCGAAGTAGCGGGGGCCAATGAGCAGTTCTTC. Translating it yields CASSFEVAGANEQFF.

The rearrangement links TRBV2 to TRBJ2-3; D remains unclear. The CDR3 is made up of 13 amino acids. The germline gives CDR1 SNHLY, CDR2 FYNNEI. V gave up 7 bases and J gave up 4 bases, with 12 bases separating them. The CDR3 reads CASTIRASDTQYF. In DNA, the CDR3 is TGTGCCAGCACCATTAGGGCTTCAGATACGCAGTATTTT.

Many counts were recorded for this clonotype. V gene TRBV7-2 combines with J gene TRBJ2-5; a weak D match, TRBD2 (6 bases). V lost 1 base, J lost 7 bases, and 16 bases lay in between. Germline assignment: CDR1 SGHTA and CDR2 FQGNSA. This CDR3 contains 15 residues. The CDR3 DNA follows: TGTGCCAGCAGCTTAGAGCGGGCTCAATGGGGGACCCAGTACTTC. Protein product: CASSLERAQWGTQYF.

In its sample, this clonotype was seen many times. The chain is built from TRBV28 and TRBJ2-1; 9 bases map to TRBD1. The ends lost 8 bases at V and 8 bases at J; junction bases unmatched: 10. Germline CDR1 is MDHEN and CDR2 is SYDVKM. The CDR3 is 14 residues long. The CDR3 nucleotides are TGTGCCAGCCTCCCCGGGGACAGGGTTCATGAGCAGTTCTTC. It translates to CASLPGDRVHEQFF.